Below, 18 T cell receptor beta chains from the same sample are listed, as sequenced in a study of spatial heterogeneity in lung cancer. TCRdb re-called the 5' RACE reads through MiXCR, storing one row per CDR3 protein. The data contain tens of thousands of distinct CDR3 sequences, 3.5% to 5% of them singletons. Time point given: sample taken at primary tumor resection. No cells were sorted before sequencing. The whole RNA sequenced was extracted from tumor, nontumor lung or frozen PBMC. Sequenced here: PBMCs, sampled at surgery. These receptors were taken from a male donor with early-stage non-small cell lung cancer.

This clonotype was seen ten or more times. The chain combines TRBV20-1 with TRBJ1-3, with D possibly being TRBD1 (6 bases). CDR1 is DFQATT and CDR2 is SNEGSKA in the germline V gene (reference sequence). Deletions cut 3 bases from V and 0 bases from J, with 9 bases between. The CDR3 totals 14 residues. This chain's CDR3 is CSAREDSSGNTIYF. CDR3 DNA: TGCAGTGCTAGGGAGGACAGCTCTGGAAACACCATATATTTT.

This clonotype appeared many times. CDR3 loop: CASSLIQGSYNEQFF. Written as DNA, the CDR3 is TGTGCCAGCAGTTTAATCCAGGGGTCCTACAATGAGCAGTTCTTC. This sequence joins TRBV27 and TRBJ2-1; possibly TRBD1 for D (6 bases). The CDR3 covers 15 residues. V was pared by 2 bases and J by 1 base, with 9 bases between. CDR1 is MNHEY, CDR2 SMNVEV, per germline (reference sequence).

This clonotype was recorded many times. V gene TRBV20-1 combines with J gene TRBJ2-7; D perhaps matches TRBD2 (5 bases). Germline V gene data show CDR1 as DFQATT and CDR2 as SNEGSKA (reference sequence). The CDR3 has 15 residues. The V end lost 0 bases, the J end lost 5 bases, and 17 bases lay between the germline ends. The CDR3 is CSARDPASKSNEQYF. The CDR3 nucleotides read TGCAGTGCTAGAGATCCGGCTAGCAAAAGTAACGAGCAGTACTTC.

There are many counts of this clonotype. The chain uses TRBV7-6 and TRBJ2-7; 10 nucleotides align to TRBD1. Germline CDR1 and CDR2: SGHVS and FNYEAQ. This CDR3 has 13 amino acids. V gave up 8 bases and J gave up 2 bases; unmatched junction bases: 3. CDR3 sequence: CASGGTGAYEQYF. The DNA for the CDR3 is TGTGCCAGCGGGGGGACAGGGGCCTACGAGCAGTACTTC.

This clonotype appeared many times. V is TRBV6-5 and J is TRBJ1-4; unclear D gene. Per the germline V gene, CDR1 is MNHEY and CDR2 is SVGAGI. There are 13 residues in the CDR3. The ends were cut back, 9 bases at V and 3 bases at J, with 11 bases in the middle. In DNA, the CDR3 is TGTGCCAGTCAGAGGGCTGCTAATGAAAAACTGTTTTTT. This encodes CASQRAANEKLFF.

Ten or more counts support this clonotype. The J gene is TRBJ2-7, the V gene TRBV6-1; D is possibly TRBD1 or TRBD2 (6 bases each). Germline V CDR1 and CDR2: MNHNS, SASEGT. The CDR3 covers 15 residues. V was cut by 5 bases and J by 6 bases, with 20 bases left in between. In nucleotides, the CDR3 is TGTGCCAGCAGTACCTACATAGGGGGGCAAAGCGAGCAGTACTTC. Translation: CASSTYIGGQSEQYF.

There are many counts of this clonotype. Here the CDR3 reads CASSVSGDSPLHF. CDR3 coding DNA: TGTGCCAGCAGCGTAAGTGGAGATTCACCCCTCCACTTT. The rearrangement links TRBV9 to TRBJ1-6; D is ambiguous. Germline V lookup: CDR1 SGDLS, CDR2 YYNGEE. The CDR3 consists of 13 residues. Trimming cost V 1 base and J 8 bases, with 7 bases left between them.

This clonotype was counted ten times or more. The chain couples TRBV5-1 to TRBJ2-3, with D perhaps matching TRBD1 or TRBD2 (5 bases each). The length of the CDR3 is 14 residues. Germline values: CDR1 SGHRS, CDR2 YFSETQ. The V and J ends lost 0 bases and 5 bases respectively, with 10 bases between them. The chain's CDR3 is CASSLGDVIDTQYF. The CDR3 DNA reads TGCGCCAGCAGCTTGGGGGACGTGATAGATACGCAGTATTTT.

This clonotype was seen many times. This chain joins TRBV12-3 or TRBV12-4 and TRBJ2-6; D is perhaps TRBD2 (5 bases). This CDR3 is built from 15 residues. V lost 2 bases to trimming and J lost 3 bases, with 8 bases between them. The CDR3 region is CASSLPGSGANVLTF. For the CDR3, the DNA is TGTGCCAGCAGTTTACCGGGGAGTGGGGCCAACGTCCTGACTTTC.

This clonotype was picked up many times. The rearrangement links TRBV18 to TRBJ2-1, with 10 bases matching TRBD2. CDR3 size: 18 residues. In germline, CDR1 is KGHSH, CDR2 LQKENI. The J segment lost 5 bases and the V segment lost 2 bases, leaving 12 bases of the junction unmatched. The DNA of the CDR3 is TGTGCCAGCTCACCAAGGAGAACAAGCGGGGGGGCACACAATGAGCAGTTCTTC. This gives the protein CASSPRRTSGGAHNEQFF.

This clonotype was observed a few times. The gene calls are TRBV5-8 and TRBJ2-7; D is unresolved. Trimming pared 1 base from V and 3 bases from J, leaving 14 bases between. This CDR3 comprises 15 residues. The V gene's germline CDR1 is SGHTS and CDR2 YDEGEE. This CDR3 is CASSLRPDNIYEQYF. CDR3 in DNA: TGTGCCAGCAGCTTGAGGCCGGATAATATCTACGAGCAGTACTTC.

The genes are TRBV27 and TRBJ2-7; D is unclear. The CDR3 is made up of 14 amino acids. V was trimmed by 2 bases and J by 5 bases, leaving 13 bases between them. Germline values: CDR1 MNHEY, CDR2 SMNVEV (reference sequence). This CDR3 reads CASSLSDPIDEQYF. CDR3 sequence (DNA): TGTGCCAGCAGTTTAAGCGACCCGATAGACGAGCAGTACTTC.

This clonotype was counted at least ten times. This CDR3 is CSVAGGTGSNQPQHF. The CDR3 nucleotides read TGCAGCGTTGCGGGGGGGACAGGGAGCAATCAGCCCCAGCATTTT. V and J are TRBV29-1 and TRBJ1-5; 9 nucleotides line up with TRBD1. CDR1 and CDR2 from the germline V gene are SQVTM and ANQGSEA. The CDR3 has 15 residues. With 4 bases clipped from V and 1 base from J, the junction kept 5 bases outside the gene matches.

In its sample, this clonotype was seen many times. The CDR3 sequence: CASSLGNSPADTQYF. The CDR3 nucleotides are TGTGCCAGCAGCTTGGGGAACAGCCCGGCAGATACGCAGTATTTT. This chain connects TRBV7-3 to TRBJ2-3; no firm D call. The V gene lost 3 bases and the J gene lost 4 bases, with 14 bases spanning the gap. Germline V gives CDR1 SGHTA, CDR2 FQGTGA. The CDR3 loop spans 15 amino acids.

This clonotype was counted many times. The chain combines TRBV6-1 with TRBJ1-5; tentative D call: TRBD1 (5 bases). CDR1 is MNHNS, CDR2 SASEGT, per germline. The CDR3 loop spans 15 amino acids. V dropped 3 bases and J dropped 5 bases, with 14 bases sitting between them. The CDR3 here is CASSDRGVLYQPQHF. As DNA, the CDR3 is TGTGCCAGCAGTGATCGAGGGGTCCTCTATCAGCCCCAGCATTTT.

This clonotype was recorded at least ten times. V gene TRBV6-5 combines with J gene TRBJ2-5; TRBD1 or TRBD2 may be the D gene (5 bases each). The germline V gene has CDR1 MNHEY and CDR2 SVGAGI. The CDR3 is 16 residues long. Trimming removed 5 bases from V and 0 bases from J, with 16 bases in between. DNA for the CDR3: TGTGCCAGCAGTGGGGATGGGACCGGACACCAAGAGACCCAGTACTTC. Amino acids: CASSGDGTGHQETQYF.

This clonotype appeared many times. The CDR3 DNA sequence: TGTGCCTGGCTGGACAGGCGCGTAGGGGAGCAGTACTTC. Translating it yields CAWLDRRVGEQYF. This chain connects TRBV30 to TRBJ2-7; 7 bases map to TRBD1. Germline V gene lookup returns CDR1 GTSNPN and CDR2 SVGIG (reference sequence). J was trimmed by 7 bases and V by 5 bases; bases with no gene match: 11. The CDR3 covers 13 residues. Full variable domain (outside the CDR3, taken from reference TRBV30 and TRBJ2-7): SQTIHQWPATLVQPVGSPLSLECTVEGTSNPNLYWYRQAAGRGLQLLFYSVGIGQISSEVPQNLSASRPQDRQFILSSKKLLLSDSGFYLCAWLDRRVGEQYFGPGTRLTVT.

At least ten counts were recorded for this clonotype. This chain joins TRBV9 and TRBJ2-3; no clear D gene. V lost 6 bases, J lost 2 bases, and 16 bases lay in between. This CDR3 has 15 residues. From germline, CDR1 is SGDLS and CDR2 YYNGEE. In nucleotides, the CDR3 is TGTGCCAGCACCACAGACCGTTTTCCCACAGATACGCAGTATTTT. Protein product: CASTTDRFPTDTQYF.